The clone carrying this T cell receptor (beta chain) was counted once. The germline CDR1 and CDR2 sequences are MNHGY and SAAAGT. The CDR3 loop spans 12 amino acids. Trimming took off 4 bases at V and 8 bases at J, with 11 bases between the two ends. Documented treatment: preoperative locoregional IRX-2 cytokine immunotherapy. This phase Ib study tested locoregional IRX-2 cytokine immunotherapy given before surgery. This sample stems from a study of preoperative IRX-2 immunotherapy in early breast cancer. The protocol was immunoSEQ multiplex PCR, while the TCRdb copy is restricted to in-frame clones and leaves out a portion. The data contain a few thousand clones, around two thirds of them singletons.

This sequence was found in a human donor with breast cancer. The chain uses TRBV6-8 and TRBJ1-2, with D unclear. The source material was tumor tissue, sampled after IRX-2 immunotherapy. The CDR3 coding sequence is TGTGCCAGCAGTTCGCCAGCTCGGGGCTACACCTTC. The encoded protein is CASSSPARGYTF.